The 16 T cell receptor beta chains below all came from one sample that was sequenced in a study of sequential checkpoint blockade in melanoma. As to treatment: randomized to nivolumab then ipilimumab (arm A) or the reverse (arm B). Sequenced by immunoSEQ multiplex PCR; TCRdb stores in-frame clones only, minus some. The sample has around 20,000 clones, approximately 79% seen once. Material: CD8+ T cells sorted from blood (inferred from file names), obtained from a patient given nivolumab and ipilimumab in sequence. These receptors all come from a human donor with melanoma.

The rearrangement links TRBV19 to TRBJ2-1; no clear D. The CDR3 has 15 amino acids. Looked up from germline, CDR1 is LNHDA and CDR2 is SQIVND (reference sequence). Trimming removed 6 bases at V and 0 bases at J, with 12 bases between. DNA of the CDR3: TGTGCCAGTAGGTGGCAGGCGAGCTCCTACAATGAGCAGTTCTTC. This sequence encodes CASRWQASSYNEQFF.

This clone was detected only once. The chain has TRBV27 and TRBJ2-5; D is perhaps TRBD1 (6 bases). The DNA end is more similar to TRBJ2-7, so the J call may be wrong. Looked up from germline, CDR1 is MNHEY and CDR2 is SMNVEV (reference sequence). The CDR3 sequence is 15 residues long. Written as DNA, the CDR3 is TGTGCCAGCAGTTTTGGCAGGGGAAGCTCCTACGAGCAGTACTTC. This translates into CASSFGRGSSYEQYF.

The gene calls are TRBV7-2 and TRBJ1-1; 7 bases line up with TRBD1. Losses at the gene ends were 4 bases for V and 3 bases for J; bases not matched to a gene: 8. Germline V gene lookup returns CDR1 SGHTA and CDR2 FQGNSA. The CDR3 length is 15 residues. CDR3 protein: CASSSTGPGDTEAFF. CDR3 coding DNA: TGTGCCAGCAGCTCGACAGGGCCGGGGGACACTGAAGCTTTCTTT.

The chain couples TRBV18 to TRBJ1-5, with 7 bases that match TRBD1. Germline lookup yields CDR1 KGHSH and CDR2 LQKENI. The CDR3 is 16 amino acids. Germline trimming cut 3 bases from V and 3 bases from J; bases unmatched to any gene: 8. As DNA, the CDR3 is TGTGCCAGCTCACCGTCATTAGGGACAGCCAATCAGCCCCAGCATTTT. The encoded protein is CASSPSLGTANQPQHF.

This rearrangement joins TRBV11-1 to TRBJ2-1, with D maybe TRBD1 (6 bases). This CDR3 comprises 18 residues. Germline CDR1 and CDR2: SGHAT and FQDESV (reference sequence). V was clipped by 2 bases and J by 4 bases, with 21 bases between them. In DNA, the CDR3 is TGTGCCAGCAGCTTATTTCGAGGACAGACCTACAGTTACAATGAGCAGTTCTTC. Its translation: CASSLFRGQTYSYNEQFF.

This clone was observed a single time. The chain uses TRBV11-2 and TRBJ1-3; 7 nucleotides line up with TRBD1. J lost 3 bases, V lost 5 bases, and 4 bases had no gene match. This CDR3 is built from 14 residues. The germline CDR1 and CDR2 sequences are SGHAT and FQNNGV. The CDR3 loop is CASSPWDSGNTIYF. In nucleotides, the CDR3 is TGTGCCAGCAGCCCCTGGGACAGTGGAAACACCATATATTTT.

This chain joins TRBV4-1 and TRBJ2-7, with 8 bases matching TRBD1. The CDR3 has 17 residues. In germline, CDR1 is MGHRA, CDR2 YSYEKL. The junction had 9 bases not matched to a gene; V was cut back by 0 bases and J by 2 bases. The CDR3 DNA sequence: TGCGCCAGCAGCCAAGAACCTACAGGGGGTCTCCCCTACGAGCAGTACTTC. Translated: CASSQEPTGGLPYEQYF.

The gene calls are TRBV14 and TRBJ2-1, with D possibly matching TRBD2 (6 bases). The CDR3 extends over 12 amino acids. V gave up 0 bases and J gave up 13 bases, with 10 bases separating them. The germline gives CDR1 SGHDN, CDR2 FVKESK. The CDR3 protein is CASSQEGLHQFF. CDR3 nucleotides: TGTGCCAGCAGCCAAGAGGGACTCCATCAGTTCTTC.

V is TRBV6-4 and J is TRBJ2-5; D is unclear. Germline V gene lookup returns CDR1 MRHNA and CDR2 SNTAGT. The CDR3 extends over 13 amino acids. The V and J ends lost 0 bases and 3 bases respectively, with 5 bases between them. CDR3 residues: CASSDSEKETQYF. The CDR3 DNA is TGTGCCAGCAGTGACTCGGAGAAAGAGACCCAGTACTTC.

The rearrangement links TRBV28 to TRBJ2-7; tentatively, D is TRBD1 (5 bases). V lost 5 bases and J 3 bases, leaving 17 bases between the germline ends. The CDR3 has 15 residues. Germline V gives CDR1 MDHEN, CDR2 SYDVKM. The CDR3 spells CASSPQQDLYYEQYF. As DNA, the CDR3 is TGTGCCAGCAGTCCACAACAGGATCTCTACTACGAGCAGTACTTC.

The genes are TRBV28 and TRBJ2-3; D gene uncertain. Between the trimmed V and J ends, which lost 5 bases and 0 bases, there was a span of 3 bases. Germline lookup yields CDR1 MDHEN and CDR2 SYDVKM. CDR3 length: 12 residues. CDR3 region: CASSHSTDTQYF. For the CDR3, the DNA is TGTGCCAGCAGTCATAGCACAGATACGCAGTATTTT.

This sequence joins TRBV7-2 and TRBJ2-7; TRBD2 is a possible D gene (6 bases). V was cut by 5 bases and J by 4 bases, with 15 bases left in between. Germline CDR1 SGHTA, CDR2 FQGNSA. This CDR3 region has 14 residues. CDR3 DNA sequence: TGTGCCAGCAGCACCGAGACTAGTTTATACGAGCAGTACTTC. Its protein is CASSTETSLYEQYF.

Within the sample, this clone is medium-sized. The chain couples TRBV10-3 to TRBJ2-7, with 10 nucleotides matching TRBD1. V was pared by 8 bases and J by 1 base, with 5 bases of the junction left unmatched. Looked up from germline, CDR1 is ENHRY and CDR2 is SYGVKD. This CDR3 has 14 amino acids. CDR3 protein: CAISGTGESYEQYF. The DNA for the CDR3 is TGTGCCATCTCCGGGACAGGGGAGTCCTACGAGCAGTACTTC.

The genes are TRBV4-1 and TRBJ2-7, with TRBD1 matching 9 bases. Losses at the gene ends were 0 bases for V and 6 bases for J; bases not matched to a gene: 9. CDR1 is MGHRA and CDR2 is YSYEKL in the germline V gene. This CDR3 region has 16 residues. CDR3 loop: CASSQDTGQGLGEQYF. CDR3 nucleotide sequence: TGCGCCAGCAGCCAAGATACGGGACAGGGACTTGGCGAGCAGTACTTC.

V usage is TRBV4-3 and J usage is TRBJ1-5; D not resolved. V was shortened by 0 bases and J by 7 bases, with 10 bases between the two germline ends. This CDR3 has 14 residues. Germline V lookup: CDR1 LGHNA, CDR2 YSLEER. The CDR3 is CASSQDLENQPQHF. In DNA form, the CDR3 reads TGCGCCAGCAGCCAAGATCTGGAGAACCAGCCCCAGCATTTT.

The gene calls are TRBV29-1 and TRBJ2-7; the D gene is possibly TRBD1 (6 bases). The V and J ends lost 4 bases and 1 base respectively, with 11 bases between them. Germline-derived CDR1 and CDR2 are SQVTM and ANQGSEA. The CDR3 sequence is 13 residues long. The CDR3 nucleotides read TGCAGCGTTGTAGGGGGTGAGTCCTACGAGCAGTACTTC. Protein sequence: CSVVGGESYEQYF.